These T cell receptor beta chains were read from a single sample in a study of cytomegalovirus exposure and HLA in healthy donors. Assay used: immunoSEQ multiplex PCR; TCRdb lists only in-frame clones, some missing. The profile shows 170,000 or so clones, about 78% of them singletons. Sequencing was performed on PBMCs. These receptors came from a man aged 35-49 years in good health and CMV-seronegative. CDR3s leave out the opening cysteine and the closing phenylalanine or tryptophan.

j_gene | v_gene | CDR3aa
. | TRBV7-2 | ASSSSRGGSYEQY
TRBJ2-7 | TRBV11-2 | ASSSQPQAIGDKTYEQY
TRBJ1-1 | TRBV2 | ASSEEARRLAF
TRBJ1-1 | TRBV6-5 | ASSYYIDRVGAF
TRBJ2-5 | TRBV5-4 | ASSSGQVQETQY
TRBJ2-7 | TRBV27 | ASRQIQGQTYEQY
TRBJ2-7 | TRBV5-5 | ASSLDRDRVREQY
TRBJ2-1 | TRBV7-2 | ASSSLTGRGDNEQF
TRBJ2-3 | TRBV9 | ASSVTGGGDTQY
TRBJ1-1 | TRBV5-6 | ASSWGVEAF
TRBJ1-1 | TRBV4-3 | ASSQVLMGNTEAF
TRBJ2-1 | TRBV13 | ASSLGDRNNEQF
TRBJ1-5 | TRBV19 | ASSETGFGNQPQH
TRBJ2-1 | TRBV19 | ASSGSAGGPVEQF
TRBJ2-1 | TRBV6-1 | ASTLEGRGEQF
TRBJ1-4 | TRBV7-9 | ASSPRTGVGNEKLF
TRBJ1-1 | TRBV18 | ASSALNRVGGTEAF
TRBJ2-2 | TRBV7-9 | ASSLGGLGRARTGELF
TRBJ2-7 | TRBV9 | ASTLGDRDRASEQH
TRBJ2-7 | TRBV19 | ASSIDSGAYEQY
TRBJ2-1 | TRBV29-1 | SVDQKGWAYNEQF
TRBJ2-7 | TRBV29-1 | SVSRGGEQY
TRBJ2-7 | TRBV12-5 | ASAQITGLYEQY
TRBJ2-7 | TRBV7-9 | ASRPSGELNYEQY
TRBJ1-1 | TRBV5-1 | ASRHTGTENTEAF
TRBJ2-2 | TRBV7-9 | ASSFRVTGELF
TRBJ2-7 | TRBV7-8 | ASSTPGQSYEQY
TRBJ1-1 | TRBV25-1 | ASRGQLNTEAF
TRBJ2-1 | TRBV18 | ASSPSTGGLNEQF
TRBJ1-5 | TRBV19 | ASMGMEGASNQPQH
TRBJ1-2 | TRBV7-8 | ASSWLQGDGYT
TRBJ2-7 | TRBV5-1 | ASRTGGISYEQY
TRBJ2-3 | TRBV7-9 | ASSLAGPDPSTDTQY
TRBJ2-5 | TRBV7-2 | ASRAGPLQETQY
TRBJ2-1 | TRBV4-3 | ASSRVLAGDSNEQF
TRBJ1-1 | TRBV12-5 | ASGFRLLRYTEAF
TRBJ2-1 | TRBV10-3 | AITPRGRGGDEQF
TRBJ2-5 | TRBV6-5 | ASIKGTGRGGTQY
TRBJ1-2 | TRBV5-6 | ASSFGGQGYGYT
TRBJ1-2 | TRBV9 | ASSVGSGGLT
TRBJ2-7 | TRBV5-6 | ASSSRGPPEQY
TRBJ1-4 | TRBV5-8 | ASSFLTATNEKLF
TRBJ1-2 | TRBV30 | AWSIGGDGYT
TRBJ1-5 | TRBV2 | ASSRAGQPQH
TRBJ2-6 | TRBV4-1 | ASSQVSGVTGANVLT
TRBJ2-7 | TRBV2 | AVSRMGGPDEQY
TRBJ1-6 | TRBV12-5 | ASGLIGVGSPLH
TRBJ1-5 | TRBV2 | ASFRDRAYSNQPQH
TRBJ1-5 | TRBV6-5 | ASSRTGENQPQH
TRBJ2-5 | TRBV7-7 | ASSPQAGQETQY
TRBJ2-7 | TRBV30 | AWGPGQGAYEQY
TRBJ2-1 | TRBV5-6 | ASSHRIAGSNEQF
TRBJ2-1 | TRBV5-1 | ASSLQGSYNEQF
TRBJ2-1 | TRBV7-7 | ASSLAGWQGDNEQF
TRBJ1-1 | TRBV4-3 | ASSPSGGTEAF
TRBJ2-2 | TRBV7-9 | ASSLGGPDTGELF